The next 25 T cell receptor beta chains were all read from a single sample in a study of CD8 T cells in ankylosing spondylitis. Study results and limitations: What seemed typical of ankylosing spondylitis blood was a TCR beta motif built from several highly homologous variants.

Their recognized antigens are unknown. MiXCR, applied by TCRdb to the 5' RACE reads, yields one record per CDR3 protein. The sample lists 250,000 to 350,000 distinct CDR3 sequences, approximately 8.2% occurring once. Input material: blood, either unsorted or a sorted T cell fraction (not recorded which). The receptors derive from a male donor with ankylosing spondylitis.

This clonotype was seen ten or more times. This sequence joins TRBV29-1 and TRBJ1-1; the D is unclear. Trimming removed 6 bases from V and 5 bases from J, with 16 bases in between. CDR3 length: 13 amino acids. Germline V CDR1 and CDR2: SQVTM, ANQGSEA. DNA of the CDR3: TGCAGCGTCGAGCGTGGCGGGAGGACTGAAGCTTTCTTT. Protein: CSVERGGRTEAFF.

This clonotype occurred a few times. The rearrangement uses TRBV9 and TRBJ1-3; TRBD1 matches 7 bases. The V gene's germline CDR1 is SGDLS and CDR2 YYNGEE. The V gene end was trimmed by 3 bases and the J gene end by 0 bases; junction bases not matched to a gene: 6. CDR3 size: 16 residues. CDR3 region: CASSALGTVSGNTIYF. CDR3 DNA sequence: TGTGCCAGCAGCGCGCTAGGGACAGTCTCTGGAAACACCATATATTTT.

The V and J genes are TRBV12-3 or TRBV12-4 and TRBJ2-3, with 7 bases that match TRBD2. Trimming at V came to 1 base and at J to 2 bases, leaving 3 bases not matched to a gene. CDR3 length: 15 amino acids. CDR3 nucleotides: TGTGCCAGCAGTTTAGGCGGGACTAACACAGATACGCAGTATTTT. Translating gives CASSLGGTNTDTQYF.

The table lists this clonotype with a few counts. DNA of the CDR3: TGCAGCGTTGATTGGGGGGCCAACGTCCTGACTTTC. Its protein is CSVDWGANVLTF. The chain recombines TRBV29-1 with TRBJ2-6; D remains unclear. Germline V gene data show CDR1 as SQVTM and CDR2 as ANQGSEA. The CDR3 sequence is 12 residues long. The V gene lost 3 bases and the J gene lost 4 bases, with 4 bases spanning the gap.

This clonotype was observed a handful of times. This chain connects TRBV7-3 to TRBJ2-1, with 8 bases aligning to TRBD2. CDR1 SGHTA and CDR2 FQGTGA come from the germline V gene. V shed 4 bases and J 4 bases; nucleotides not matched to a gene: 6. The CDR3 totals 15 residues. CDR3 coding DNA: TGTGCCAGCAGCTCAGGCGGGACTAGATACAATGAGCAGTTCTTC. It translates to CASSSGGTRYNEQFF.

This clonotype was observed a handful of times. V usage is TRBV20-1 and J usage is TRBJ1-1; TRBD1 might be the D (5 bases). The ends were cut back, 4 bases at V and 6 bases at J, with 18 bases in the middle. The germline V gene encodes CDR1 DFQATT and CDR2 SNEGSKA (reference sequence). The CDR3 extends over 14 amino acids. In nucleotides, the CDR3 is TGCAGTGCTAAGAAGGTCCGGGGCCCGGCTGAAGCTTTCTTT. Translating it yields CSAKKVRGPAEAFF.

This clonotype occurred a few times. This chain links TRBV5-5 with TRBJ2-5; D might be TRBD1 (5 bases). Trimming left V 0 bases short and J 2 bases short, with 17 bases between. The CDR3 extends over 17 amino acids. Germline V gene sequence: CDR1 SGHKS, CDR2 YYEKEE (reference sequence). The CDR3 DNA reads TGTGCCAGCAGCTTGGGGCTTGGAAGGACACTTCAAGAGACCCAGTACTTC. It encodes CASSLGLGRTLQETQYF.

This clonotype has at least ten counts. This chain uses TRBV29-1 with TRBJ2-7; D ambiguous. This CDR3 has 12 amino acids. Trimming stripped 2 bases from V and 2 bases from J, with 7 bases between. Per germline, CDR1 SQVTM and CDR2 ANQGSEA. Here the CDR3 reads CSVETRPYEQYF. The CDR3 DNA reads TGCAGCGTTGAAACCCGACCCTACGAGCAGTACTTC.

The rearrangement uses TRBV7-8 and TRBJ2-3, with 14 nucleotides matching TRBD2. Germline CDR1 is SGHVS and CDR2 is FQNEAQ. The V segment lost 5 bases and the J segment 4 bases; nucleotides outside the gene matches: 8. This CDR3 contains 17 residues. The DNA of the CDR3 is TGTGCCAGCAGCCACGGACTAGCGGGAGGTTTTCCAGATACGCAGTATTTT. Protein: CASSHGLAGGFPDTQYF.

This clonotype has more than one count but fewer than ten. This chain joins TRBV29-1 and TRBJ2-3; TRBD1 or TRBD2 may be the D gene (5 bases each). The germline gives CDR1 SQVTM, CDR2 ANQGSEA. The V end lost 6 bases, the J end lost 6 bases, and 7 bases lay between the germline ends. The CDR3 is 10 amino acids. The CDR3 DNA reads TGCAGCGTGGGGACCGATACGCAGTATTTT. It yields the protein CSVGTDTQYF.

The rearrangement uses TRBV6-5 and TRBJ2-3, with 9 bases identical to TRBD2. V gave up 0 bases and J gave up 2 bases; unmatched junction bases: 9. The length of the CDR3 is 18 residues. Germline CDR1 and CDR2: MNHEY and SVGAGI. CDR3 nucleotides: TGTGCCAGCAGTTACTCTCCCCGTAGCGGGAGTTTCACAGATACGCAGTATTTT. It yields the protein CASSYSPRSGSFTDTQYF.

There are many counts of this clonotype. This chain joins TRBV5-1 and TRBJ2-2, with D possibly TRBD2 on 6 matching bases. Trimming took off 1 base at V and 3 bases at J, with 10 bases between the two ends. The CDR3 has 15 residues. Germline CDR1 SGHRS, CDR2 YFSETQ. The CDR3 protein is CASSLRRGDTGELFF. CDR3 nucleotides: TGCGCCAGCAGCTTGAGGCGGGGCGACACCGGGGAGCTGTTTTTT.

The table lists this clonotype with many counts. CDR3 nucleotides: TGTGCCAGCAGCCAGGGGGCAGGGCGGGTCGAAGCTTTCTTT. This codes for CASSQGAGRVEAFF. The rearrangement links TRBV7-3 to TRBJ1-1; 8 bases agree with TRBD1. This CDR3 is built from 14 residues. Germline values: CDR1 SGHTA, CDR2 FQGTGA. The J segment lost 8 bases and the V segment lost 5 bases, leaving 10 bases of the junction unmatched.

The rearrangement uses TRBV7-2 and TRBJ1-5; D is unclear. V was pared by 4 bases and J by 5 bases, with 12 bases between. Germline V lookup: CDR1 SGHTA, CDR2 FQGNSA. The CDR3 sequence is 14 residues long. As DNA, the CDR3 is TGTGCCAGCAGCTACAAGGTACGGGATCAGCCCCAGCATTTT. Translated: CASSYKVRDQPQHF.

This clonotype was counted at least ten times. The chain uses TRBV7-2 and TRBJ2-2; TRBD2 matches at 13 bases. Germline V gene data show CDR1 as SGHTA and CDR2 as FQGNSA. With V trimmed by 3 bases and J by 0 bases, 10 bases remained unmatched. The CDR3 runs to 20 residues. CDR3 loop: CASSFSARTSGSANTGELFF. In DNA form, the CDR3 reads TGTGCCAGCAGCTTCAGTGCTCGGACTAGCGGGAGCGCGAACACCGGGGAGCTGTTTTTT.

This clonotype was observed at least ten times. The chain is built from TRBV4-3 and TRBJ2-2; 8 bases are a match to TRBD2. The junction had 12 bases not matched to a gene; V was cut back by 5 bases and J by 7 bases. This CDR3 spans 16 amino acids. CDR1 is LGHNA, CDR2 YSLEER, per germline. The CDR3 coding sequence is TGCGCCAGCAGCTTCGGCGGGAGGAGTGGTGGCGGGGAGCTGTTTTTT. This translates into CASSFGGRSGGGELFF.

This clonotype was seen more than once but under ten times. J is TRBJ2-1 and V is TRBV7-9; D unclear. The length of the CDR3 is 14 residues. Germline V gene lookup returns CDR1 SEHNR and CDR2 FQNEAQ (reference sequence). V dropped 1 base and J dropped 7 bases, with 11 bases sitting between them. The CDR3: CASSLGQSVNEQFF. CDR3 DNA sequence: TGTGCCAGCAGCTTAGGCCAGTCGGTGAATGAGCAGTTCTTC. The variable domain in full, with the rest retrieved from reference TRBV7-9 and TRBJ2-1, is DTGVSQNPRHKITKRGQNVTFRCDPISEHNRLYWYRQTLGQGPEFLTYFQNEAQLEKSRLLSDRFSAERPKGSFSTLEIQRTEQGDSAMYLCASSLGQSVNEQFFGPGTRLTVL.

This clonotype was detected only a few times. The chain employs TRBV27 and TRBJ1-5, with 8 bases identical to TRBD1. Per the germline V gene, CDR1 is MNHEY and CDR2 is SMNVEV (reference sequence). V trimming: 8 bases; J trimming: 6 bases; junction bases outside the gene matches: 3. This CDR3 spans 12 amino acids. The CDR3 reads CASGDRGQPQHF. CDR3 DNA sequence: TGTGCCAGCGGAGACAGGGGTCAGCCCCAGCATTTT.

This clonotype was recorded a few times. The chain links TRBV5-1 to TRBJ2-1; tentative D call: TRBD2 (5 bases). Looked up from germline, CDR1 is SGHRS and CDR2 is YFSETQ. This CDR3 contains 16 residues. The germline V and J ends were trimmed by 3 bases and 2 bases, with 15 bases remaining between them. This chain's CDR3 is CASSSPEGRAYNEQFF. The CDR3 DNA is TGCGCCAGCAGCTCGCCCGAGGGAAGGGCCTACAATGAGCAGTTCTTC. Combining the CDR3 with reference TRBV5-1 and TRBJ2-1 gives the whole variable domain KAGVTQTPRYLIKTRGQQVTLSCSPISGHRSVSWYQQTPGQGLQFLFEYFSETQRNKGNFPGRFSGRQFSNSRSEMNVSTLELGDSALYLCASSSPEGRAYNEQFFGPGTRLTVL.

This clonotype was seen many times. This sequence joins TRBV20-1 and TRBJ2-3; 8 positions match TRBD2. J gave up 0 bases and V 6 bases, and 2 bases lay outside the gene matches. CDR3 length equals 13 residues. Looked up from germline, CDR1 is DFQATT and CDR2 is SNEGSKA (reference sequence). In DNA, the CDR3 is TGCAGTGCCGCTAGCGGGAGCACAGATACGCAGTATTTT. Amino acid sequence: CSAASGSTDTQYF.

The V call is TRBV5-1, the J call TRBJ2-7; D is perhaps TRBD2 (5 bases). Germline lookup yields CDR1 SGHRS and CDR2 YFSETQ. The V end was cut by 8 bases, the J end by 0 bases, with 24 bases between. The CDR3 covers 17 residues. The CDR3: CASPYEGPGRASYEQYF. CDR3 bases: TGCGCCAGTCCGTACGAAGGGCCCGGGCGGGCCTCCTACGAGCAGTACTTC.

The chain links TRBV10-3 to TRBJ1-4; D is undetermined. The CDR3 runs to 15 residues. Trimming removed 0 bases at V and 4 bases at J, with 9 bases between. The V gene's germline CDR1 is ENHRY and CDR2 SYGVKD. Here the CDR3 DNA reads TGTGCCATCAGTGAGTCCAGCCGTAGTAATGAAAAACTGTTTTTT. It yields the protein CAISESSRSNEKLFF.

V and J are TRBV6-1 and TRBJ1-1, with 11 positions matching TRBD1. The J segment lost 0 bases and the V segment lost 4 bases, leaving 7 bases of the junction unmatched. Germline lookup yields CDR1 MNHNS and CDR2 SASEGT. This CDR3 is 17 amino acids long. CDR3 in amino acids: CASSGRDRGFMNTEAFF. For the CDR3, the DNA is TGTGCCAGCAGTGGGCGGGACAGGGGGTTTATGAACACTGAAGCTTTCTTT.

This clonotype occurred a few times. The chain is built from TRBV12-3 or TRBV12-4 and TRBJ2-7; D assignment may be TRBD1 or TRBD2 (5 bases each). V gave up 5 bases and J gave up 2 bases, with 10 bases separating them. The CDR3 spans 13 residues. This chain's CDR3 is CASSRDATYEQYF. In nucleotides, the CDR3 is TGTGCCAGCAGTCGGGACGCCACCTACGAGCAGTACTTC.

This chain joins TRBV19 and TRBJ2-7, with 7 bases fitting TRBD2. The junction had 12 bases not matched to a gene; V was cut back by 5 bases and J by 5 bases. Germline-derived CDR1 and CDR2 are LNHDA and SQIVND (reference sequence). The CDR3 loop spans 15 amino acids. CDR3 amino acids: CASSSPGGFRHEQYF. In DNA form, the CDR3 reads TGTGCCAGTAGTTCCCCGGGAGGCTTTCGCCACGAGCAGTACTTC.